A single sample gave rise to the 2 T cell receptor beta chains below, sequenced in a study of STAT5B mutations in CD4+ large granular lymphocyte leukemia. Sequencing was performed with immunoSEQ multiplex PCR; in TCRdb, only in-frame clones are kept and a portion is missing. The table shows approximately 31,000 clones, with roughly 72% occurring only once. Sequencing was carried out using CD4+ T cells from blood buffy coats. These TCRs come from a human donor in good health.

This clone was seen a handful of times. V and J are TRBV10-2 and TRBJ2-7, with 8 bases identical to TRBD2. Unmatched junction bases numbered 11, after V lost 4 bases and J lost 0 bases. CDR3 length: 17 residues. Germline CDR1 and CDR2: WSHSY and SAAADI. The CDR3 loop is CASSVQAGAFSSYEQYF. CDR3 DNA: TGCGCCAGCAGTGTCCAAGCGGGGGCCTTTAGCTCCTACGAGCAGTACTTC.

The chain uses TRBV7-2 and TRBJ2-5, with D perhaps assigned TRBD1 or TRBD2 (6 bases each). The CDR3 totals 16 residues. Trimming removed 4 bases from V and 5 bases from J, with 20 bases in between. From germline, CDR1 is SGHTA and CDR2 FQGNSA. The CDR3 sequence is CASSSRGRNRVETQYF. CDR3 sequence (DNA): TGTGCCAGCAGCTCGCGGGGCAGGAACAGGGTCGAGACCCAGTACTTC.